What follows describes a single T cell receptor beta chain. As originally analysed: Reference gene primer amplification yielded estimated nucleated cell counts. Using immunoSEQ multiplex PCR, the repertoire was profiled, and TCRdb retains in-frame clones only, with some absent. The V and J calls and clone size are taken from that table; D and trimming were inferred from the DNA. The table lists 140,000 to 150,000 clones, about 76% of them singletons. This sample was taken from a study of blood T cell repertoires in COVID-19. At the level of the study: Material from acute and convalescent COVID-19 was sourced from the United States, Italy and Spain. The cDNA or gDNA used as material had been derived from T cells, B-cell-depleted T cells, or PBMCs.

Germline V gene sequence: CDR1 KGHSH, CDR2 LQKENI. V shed 0 bases and J 6 bases; nucleotides not matched to a gene: 4. The length of the CDR3 is 14 residues. This receptor was obtained from a human donor in a cohort sampled during active COVID-19. Sequencing was performed on peripheral blood. The chain joins TRBV18 to TRBJ2-7; 8 bases line up with TRBD2. The CDR3 sequence is CASSPPGLAFEQYF. CDR3 bases: TGTGCCAGCTCACCACCAGGACTAGCTTTCGAGCAGTACTTC.